Below, 9 T cell receptor beta chains from the same sample are listed, as sequenced in a study of T cell responses to AZD1222 COVID-19 vaccine. Produced via immunoSEQ multiplex PCR; TCRdb's table is partial and in-frame only. Of more than 95,000 clones in the sample, approximately 89% are singletons; the top ten hold approximately 4.7%. The sequences come from peripheral blood, collected 28 days after the second AZD1222 dose. All receptors come from an adult who received the AZD1222 COVID-19 vaccine.

Only one count was recorded for this clone. The V and J genes are TRBV5-1 and TRBJ1-1; no clear D. This CDR3 region has 15 residues. V gave up 4 bases and J gave up 4 bases, with 17 bases separating them. Germline CDR1 is SGHRS and CDR2 is YFSETQ. In DNA form, the CDR3 reads TGCGCCAGCAGCCTCTCGGGTCTTTTAGGCACTGAAGCTTTCTTT. Amino acids: CASSLSGLLGTEAFF. The whole variable domain, filled in from reference TRBV5-1 and TRBJ1-1, reads KAGVTQTPRYLIKTRGQQVTLSCSPISGHRSVSWYQQTPGQGLQFLFEYFSETQRNKGNFPGRFSGRQFSNSRSEMNVSTLELGDSALYLCASSLSGLLGTEAFFGQGTRLTVV.

The chain joins TRBV5-1 to TRBJ1-3; possibly TRBD1 for D (6 bases). Trimming took 5 bases from V and 0 from J, leaving 9 bases between them. The CDR3 loop spans 14 amino acids. Germline CDR1 is SGHRS and CDR2 is YFSETQ. The CDR3 reads CASRAGDSGNTIYF. CDR3 bases: TGCGCCAGCAGGGCAGGGGACTCTGGAAACACCATATATTTT. The whole variable domain, filled in from reference TRBV5-1 and TRBJ1-3, reads KAGVTQTPRYLIKTRGQQVTLSCSPISGHRSVSWYQQTPGQGLQFLFEYFSETQRNKGNFPGRFSGRQFSNSRSEMNVSTLELGDSALYLCASRAGDSGNTIYFGEGSWLTVV.

The genes are TRBV7-2 and TRBJ1-2; D is undetermined. The germline V gene has CDR1 SGHTA and CDR2 FQGNSA. Trimming removed 4 bases at V and 2 bases at J, with 14 bases between. This CDR3 contains 15 residues. The CDR3 here is CASSSAGVGNYGYTF. The CDR3 nucleotides read TGTGCCAGCAGCTCAGCAGGCGTCGGGAACTATGGCTACACCTTC.

This rearrangement joins TRBV28 to TRBJ1-4; D is unclear. The CDR3 is 13 residues long. The V end was cut by 2 bases, the J end by 4 bases, with 5 bases between. Germline V gene data show CDR1 as MDHEN and CDR2 as SYDVKM. CDR3 sequence: CASSLGYNEKLFF. CDR3 in DNA: TGTGCCAGCAGTTTAGGATATAATGAAAAACTGTTTTTT.

V is TRBV29-1 and J is TRBJ2-5; TRBD2 matches 7 bases. CDR3 length: 16 residues. V was clipped by 4 bases and J by 0 bases; unmatched bases: 11. Germline V gene data show CDR1 as SQVTM and CDR2 as ANQGSEA. The DNA for the CDR3 is TGCAGCGTTGGGCTTGTCGGACTAGGGCACCAAGAGACCCAGTACTTC. Translated, it gives CSVGLVGLGHQETQYF.

This clone was recorded once. The chain uses TRBV7-9 and TRBJ2-2; weak D call: TRBD1 (5 bases). V lost 6 bases, J lost 7 bases, and 12 bases lay in between. The CDR3 is 13 amino acids. The germline gives CDR1 SEHNR, CDR2 FQNEAQ (reference sequence). The CDR3 nucleotides are TGTGCCAGCAGGGAGACTCAGGGCGGGGAGCTGTTTTTT. Translation: CASRETQGGELFF.

The V call is TRBV6-6, the J call TRBJ2-1, with 9 nucleotides matching TRBD2. The CDR3 is made up of 16 amino acids. V gave up 6 bases and J gave up 9 bases; unmatched junction bases: 15. The germline gives CDR1 MNHNY, CDR2 SVGAGI (reference sequence). The CDR3 nucleotides read TGTGCCAGCAGCCGCGGGGGGGGCGCGTTGGACGTTGAGCAGTTCTTC. Residues: CASSRGGGALDVEQFF.

The gene calls are TRBV28 and TRBJ2-5; D perhaps matches TRBD1 (5 bases). CDR3 length equals 16 residues. The germline V gene encodes CDR1 MDHEN and CDR2 SYDVKM. Trimming removed 3 bases at V and 3 bases at J, with 17 bases between. As DNA, the CDR3 is TGTGCCAGCAGTTTGCGACGGTGGGGCAGAGAAGAGACCCAGTACTTC. This sequence encodes CASSLRRWGREETQYF.

DNA for the CDR3: TGTGCCAGTAGTGACAATGGTCTTGGTCGATCACCCCTCCACTTT. It is translated as CASSDNGLGRSPLHF. The rearrangement links TRBV19 to TRBJ1-6; D call uncertain. This CDR3 comprises 15 residues. In germline, CDR1 is LNHDA, CDR2 SQIVND (reference sequence). Trimming removed 5 bases at V and 10 bases at J, with 18 bases between.